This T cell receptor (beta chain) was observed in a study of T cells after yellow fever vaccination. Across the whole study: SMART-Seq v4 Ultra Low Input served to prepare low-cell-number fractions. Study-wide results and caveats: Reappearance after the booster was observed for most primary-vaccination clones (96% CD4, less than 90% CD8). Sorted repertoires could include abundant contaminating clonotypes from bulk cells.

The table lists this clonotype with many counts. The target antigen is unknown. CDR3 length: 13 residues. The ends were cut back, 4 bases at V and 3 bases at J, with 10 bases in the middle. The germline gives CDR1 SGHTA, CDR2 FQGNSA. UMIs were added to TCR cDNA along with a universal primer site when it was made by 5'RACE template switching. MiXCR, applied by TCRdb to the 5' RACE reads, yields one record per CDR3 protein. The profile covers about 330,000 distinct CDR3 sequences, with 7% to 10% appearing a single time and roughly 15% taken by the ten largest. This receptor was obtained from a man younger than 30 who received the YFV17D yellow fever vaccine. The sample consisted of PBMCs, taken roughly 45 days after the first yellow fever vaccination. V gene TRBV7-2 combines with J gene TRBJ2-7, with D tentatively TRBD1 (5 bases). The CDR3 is CASSSDRRYEQYF. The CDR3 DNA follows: TGTGCCAGCAGCTCCGACAGACGCTACGAGCAGTACTTC.